The text below deals with one T cell receptor beta chain. This specimen belongs to a study of blood T cells in healthy people across ages. A second PCR of 7 to 11 cycles used a sample-barcoded 5' primer and a J-beta primer mix. TCRdb redid the calling of the 5' RACE reads with MiXCR, one entry per CDR3 protein. Here the sample spans 1 million or so distinct CDR3 sequences, 20% to 25% being singletons. This sample was also put to use in a study of T cells of mothers and their children.

The material sequenced was blood. This clonotype was obtained from a girl aged 2 to 9 in good health.

The DNA for the CDR3 is TGCAGCGTTGAAATCAGGGTTTGGACTAGCGAAGCGAATGAGCAGTTCTTC. It specifies CSVEIRVWTSEANEQFF. This chain connects TRBV29-1 to TRBJ2-5, with TRBD2 matching over 9 bases. The J call may be in error: the DNA end matches TRBJ2-1 better. CDR1 and CDR2 (germline): SQVTM, ANQGSEA. The CDR3 loop spans 17 amino acids.